One T cell receptor beta chain is described in this entry. The sample holds a few counts of this clonotype. It lacks a known antigen. Base quality data are lacking; no much larger clone is found one base away. The method behind the library was 5' RACE. The data were produced on an Illumina HiSeq 2000. A universal primer binding site was introduced by template switching, and a unique molecular identifier was present in the final cDNA, enabling accurate counting of TCR cDNA molecules. Specific primers in the conserved constant-segment region were used to synthesize first-strand cDNA for TCR alpha and beta chains. To control for contamination, every cDNA library carried two barcodes: a SMART-Mk sample barcode plus Illumina barcodes. TruSeq adapter sequences along with Illumina sample barcodes were introduced in two successive PCR steps. Sequencing of the TCR alpha and beta cDNA libraries was done on the Illumina HiSeq platform using custom primers. On the study's bioinformatics: Unique molecular identifiers were extracted from raw reads with MiGEC, and CDR3 positions were determined with MiXCR. For each individual, recombination models were inferred using an EM algorithm with the repgenHMM and IGoR tools. Shared clonotypes were analyzed with the tcR package in R, and sharing was normalized by the product of cloneset sizes. To study raw recombination free of thymic and clonal selection effects, out-of-frame nonproductive sequences were analyzed. The public reads were reanalyzed by TCRdb: fastp trimming at Q25, MiXCR alignment, in-frame beta chains only. Each CDR3 protein appears once, grouped with its most common genes and DNA. The authors' filters were not applied to this entry. The sample includes 200,000 to 250,000 distinct CDR3 sequences, with 5.5% to 7% observed a single time. The ten top clones hold roughly 3.9% of the sample.

These data belong to a study of identical twins (TCRdb year 2016). About the study as a whole: TCR alpha and beta repertoires from monozygotic twins, unrelated adults of various ages and cord blood were deep-sequenced to test whether fetal clonotypes persist. To rule out contamination, the twin experiments were replicated at different times with different library preparation protocols.

All donors were healthy Caucasians. Three pairs of female monozygotic twins, all aged roughly 18 to 29 years, made up the twin cohort. Using Miltenyi CD45RO+ enrichment and human naive T-cell isolation kits, memory (CD45RO+) and naive T cells were isolated from PBMC. Overall study results and their limits: Because the same donors could not be followed over many years, the conclusions depended on cross-sectional statistical analysis. Compared with coincidental sharing between unrelated individuals, out-of-frame TCR alpha sequences shared between twins showed an excess of sequences with low generation probability. Out-of-frame TCR alpha sharing in monozygotic twins was systematically underestimated by recombination models, whereas sharing between unrelated individuals was in agreement with the recombination models. The excess sharing between twins in beta out-of-frame sequences was weaker because fewer shared sequences reduced the signal-to-noise ratio. Abundant cord blood beta clonotypes carried fewer insertions; young adult naive repertoires showed a weaker similar trend, while memory repertoires showed none. Invariant T cells such as MAIT and iNKT could partly confound zero-insertion analyses, although diverse VJ usage argued against such confounding for most clonotypes.

The same data also went into a second study, on yellow fever vaccine responses in identical twins. As the second paper documents: According to the authors, the vaccine-induced T cell response in identical twins seemed to be partly convergent and partly specific to each individual. In identical twins, the study followed T cell clones that responded to the vaccine with precision.

This TCR was sampled from a woman under 30 in good health. Source material: memory (CD45RO+) T cells sorted from blood. The intended sense of this specimen's cell subset or site label: CD45RO+ enriched T cells.

The sequenced DNA is TGTGCCAGCAGCGTAGGAGAGGGCACGCAGTATTTT. This translates into CASSVGEGTQYF. The chain was built from TRBV9 and TRBJ2-3; TRBD2 is perhaps the D gene, given 5 matching bases. V drops 0 bases and J drops 9 bases, leaving 8 bases in between. CDR1 and CDR2, per the germline V gene, are SGDLS and YYNGEE. The CDR3 contains 12 residues, cysteine and phenylalanine counted. This entry keeps only the CDR3 DNA: 36 bases, framed from base 1.